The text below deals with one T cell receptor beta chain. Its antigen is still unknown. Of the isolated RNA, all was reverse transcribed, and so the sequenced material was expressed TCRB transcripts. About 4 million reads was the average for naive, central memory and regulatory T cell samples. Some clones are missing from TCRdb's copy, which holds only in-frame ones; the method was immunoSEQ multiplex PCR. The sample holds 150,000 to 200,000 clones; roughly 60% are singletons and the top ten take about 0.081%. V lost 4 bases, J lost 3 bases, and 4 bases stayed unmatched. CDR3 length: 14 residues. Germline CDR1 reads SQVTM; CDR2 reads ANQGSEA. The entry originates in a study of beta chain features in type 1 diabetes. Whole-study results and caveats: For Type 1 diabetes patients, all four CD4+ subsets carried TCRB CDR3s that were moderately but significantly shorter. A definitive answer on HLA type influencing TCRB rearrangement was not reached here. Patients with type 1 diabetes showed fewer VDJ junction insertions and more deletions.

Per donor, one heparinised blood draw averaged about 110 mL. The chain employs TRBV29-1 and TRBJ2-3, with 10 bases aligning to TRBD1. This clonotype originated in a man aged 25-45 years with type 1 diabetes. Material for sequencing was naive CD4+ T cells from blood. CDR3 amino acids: CSVGTGGTTDTQYF. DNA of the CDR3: TGCAGCGTTGGGACAGGGGGAACGACAGATACGCAGTATTTT.